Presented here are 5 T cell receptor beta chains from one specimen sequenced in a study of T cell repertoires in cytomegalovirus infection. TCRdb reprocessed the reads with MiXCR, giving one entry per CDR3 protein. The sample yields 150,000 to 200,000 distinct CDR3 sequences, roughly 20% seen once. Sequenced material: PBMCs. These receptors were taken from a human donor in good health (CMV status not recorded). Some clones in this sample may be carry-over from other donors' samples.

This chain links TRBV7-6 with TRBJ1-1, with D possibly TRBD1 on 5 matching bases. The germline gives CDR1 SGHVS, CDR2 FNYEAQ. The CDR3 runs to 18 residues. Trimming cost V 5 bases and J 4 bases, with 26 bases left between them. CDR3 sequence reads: CASSPRARGVEGPTEAFF. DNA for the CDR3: TGTGCCAGCAGCCCCCGTGCTCGGGGGGTGGAGGGGCCCACTGAAGCTTTCTTT.

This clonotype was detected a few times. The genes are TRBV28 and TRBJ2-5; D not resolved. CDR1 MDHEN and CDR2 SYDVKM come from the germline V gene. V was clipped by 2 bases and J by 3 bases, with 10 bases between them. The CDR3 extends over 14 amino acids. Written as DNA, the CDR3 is TGTGCCAGCAGTTTACTTGGAGATGAAGAGACCCAGTACTTC. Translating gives CASSLLGDEETQYF.

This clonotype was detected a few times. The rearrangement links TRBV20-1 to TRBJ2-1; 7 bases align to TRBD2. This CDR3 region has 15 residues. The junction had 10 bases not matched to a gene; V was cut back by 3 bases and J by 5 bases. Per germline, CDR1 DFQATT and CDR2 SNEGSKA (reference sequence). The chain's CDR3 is CSASPIDGLDNEQFF. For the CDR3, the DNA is TGCAGTGCTAGTCCCATAGACGGACTAGACAATGAGCAGTTCTTC.

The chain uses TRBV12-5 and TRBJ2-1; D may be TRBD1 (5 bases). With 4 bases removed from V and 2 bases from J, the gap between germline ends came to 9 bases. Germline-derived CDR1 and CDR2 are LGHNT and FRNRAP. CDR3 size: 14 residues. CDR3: CASGSQGTYNEQFF. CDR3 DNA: TGTGCTAGTGGTTCCCAGGGCACCTACAATGAGCAGTTCTTC.

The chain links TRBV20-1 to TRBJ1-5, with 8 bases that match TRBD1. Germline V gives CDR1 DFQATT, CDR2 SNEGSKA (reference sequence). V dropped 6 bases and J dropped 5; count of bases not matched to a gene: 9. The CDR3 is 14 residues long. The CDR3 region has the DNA TGCAGTGCCCCTAAAACAGGGGGATATCAGCCCCAGCATTTT. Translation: CSAPKTGGYQPQHF.